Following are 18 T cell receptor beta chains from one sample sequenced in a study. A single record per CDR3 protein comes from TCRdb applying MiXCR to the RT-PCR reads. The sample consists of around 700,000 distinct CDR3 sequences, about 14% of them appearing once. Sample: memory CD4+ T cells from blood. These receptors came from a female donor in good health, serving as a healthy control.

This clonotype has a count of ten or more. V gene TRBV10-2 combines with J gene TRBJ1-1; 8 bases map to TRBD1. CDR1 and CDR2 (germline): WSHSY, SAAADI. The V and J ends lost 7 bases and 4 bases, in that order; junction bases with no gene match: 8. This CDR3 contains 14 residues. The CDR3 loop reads CASTQGAWGTEAFF. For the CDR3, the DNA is TGCGCCAGCACCCAGGGGGCTTGGGGCACTGAAGCTTTCTTT.

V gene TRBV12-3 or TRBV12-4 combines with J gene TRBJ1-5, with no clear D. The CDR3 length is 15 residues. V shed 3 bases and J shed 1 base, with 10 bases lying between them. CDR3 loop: CASSFRAGSNQPQHF. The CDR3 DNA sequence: TGTGCCAGCAGTTTTCGGGCAGGAAGCAATCAGCCCCAGCATTTT.

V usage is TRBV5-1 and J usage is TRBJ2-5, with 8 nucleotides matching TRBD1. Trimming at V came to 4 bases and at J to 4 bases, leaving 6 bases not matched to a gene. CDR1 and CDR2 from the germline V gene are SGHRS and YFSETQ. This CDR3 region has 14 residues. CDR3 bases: TGCGCCAGCAGCCACGACAGGGGAGGAGAGACCCAGTACTTC. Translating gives CASSHDRGGETQYF. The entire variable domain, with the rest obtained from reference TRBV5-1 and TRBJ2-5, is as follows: KAGVTQTPRYLIKTRGQQVTLSCSPISGHRSVSWYQQTPGQGLQFLFEYFSETQRNKGNFPGRFSGRQFSNSRSEMNVSTLELGDSALYLCASSHDRGGETQYFGPGTRLLVL.

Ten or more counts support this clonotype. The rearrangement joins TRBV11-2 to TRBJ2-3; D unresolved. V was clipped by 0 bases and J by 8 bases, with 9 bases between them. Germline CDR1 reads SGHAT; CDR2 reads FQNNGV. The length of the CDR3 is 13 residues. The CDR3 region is CASSLDLVGTQYF. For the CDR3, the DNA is TGTGCCAGCAGCTTAGACCTCGTGGGTACGCAGTATTTT.

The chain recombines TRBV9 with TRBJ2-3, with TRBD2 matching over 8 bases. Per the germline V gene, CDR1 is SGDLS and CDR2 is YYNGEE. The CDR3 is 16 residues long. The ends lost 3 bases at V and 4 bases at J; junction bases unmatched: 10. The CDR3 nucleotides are TGTGCCAGCAGCGCCCAGGGAGCGGGAGTTCCAGATACGCAGTATTTT. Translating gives CASSAQGAGVPDTQYF.

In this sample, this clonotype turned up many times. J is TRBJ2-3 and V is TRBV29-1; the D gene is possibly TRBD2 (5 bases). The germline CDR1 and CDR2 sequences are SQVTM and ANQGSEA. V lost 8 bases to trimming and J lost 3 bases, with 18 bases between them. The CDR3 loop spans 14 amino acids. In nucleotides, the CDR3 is TGCAGCACGAAAGGTATTGGCGGGACAGATACGCAGTATTTT. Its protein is CSTKGIGGTDTQYF.

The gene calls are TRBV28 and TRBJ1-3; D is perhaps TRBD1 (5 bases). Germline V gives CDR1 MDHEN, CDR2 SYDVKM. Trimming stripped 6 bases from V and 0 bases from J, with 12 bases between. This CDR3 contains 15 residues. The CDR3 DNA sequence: TGTGCCAGCAGCGGGACGGTGAACTCTGGAAACACCATATATTTT. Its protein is CASSGTVNSGNTIYF.

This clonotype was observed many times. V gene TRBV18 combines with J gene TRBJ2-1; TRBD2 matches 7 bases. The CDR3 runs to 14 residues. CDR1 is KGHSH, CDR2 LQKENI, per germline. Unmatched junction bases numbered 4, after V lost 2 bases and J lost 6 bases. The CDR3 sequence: CASSPERTSNEQFF. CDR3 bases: TGTGCCAGCTCACCAGAGCGGACTAGCAATGAGCAGTTCTTC.

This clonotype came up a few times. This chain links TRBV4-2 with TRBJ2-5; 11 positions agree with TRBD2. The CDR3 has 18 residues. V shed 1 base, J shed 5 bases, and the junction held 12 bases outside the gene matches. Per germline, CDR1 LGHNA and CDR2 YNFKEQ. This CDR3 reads CASSQGGVAGGPGETQYF. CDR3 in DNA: TGTGCCAGCAGCCAAGGGGGCGTAGCGGGAGGGCCTGGGGAGACCCAGTACTTC.

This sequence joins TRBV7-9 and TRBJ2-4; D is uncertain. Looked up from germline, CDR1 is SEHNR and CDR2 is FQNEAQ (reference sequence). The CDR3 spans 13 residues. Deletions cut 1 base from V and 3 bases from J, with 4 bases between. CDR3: CASSLGYKNIQYF. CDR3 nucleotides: TGTGCCAGCAGCTTAGGGTACAAAAACATTCAGTACTTC.

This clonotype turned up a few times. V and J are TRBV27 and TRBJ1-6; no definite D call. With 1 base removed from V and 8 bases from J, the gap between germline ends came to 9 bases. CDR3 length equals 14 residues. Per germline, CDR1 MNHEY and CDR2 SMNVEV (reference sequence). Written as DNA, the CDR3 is TGTGCCAGCAGTTTATACGGGATCGATTCACCCCTCCACTTT. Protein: CASSLYGIDSPLHF.

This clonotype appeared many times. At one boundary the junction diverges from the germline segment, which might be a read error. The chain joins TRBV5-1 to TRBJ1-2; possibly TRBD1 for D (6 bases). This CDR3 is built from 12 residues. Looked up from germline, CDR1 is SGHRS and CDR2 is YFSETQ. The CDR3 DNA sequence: TGTGCCAGCAGCCTGGACAGCTATGGCTACACCTTC. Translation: CASSLDSYGYTF.

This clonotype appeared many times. The CDR3 region is CASSRLAGGEGNEQFF. CDR3 coding DNA: TGCGCCAGCAGCCGACTAGCGGGGGGTGAGGGGAATGAGCAGTTCTTC. This chain joins TRBV5-1 and TRBJ2-1; TRBD2 matches at 13 bases. V was pared by 4 bases and J by 7 bases, with 8 bases of the junction left unmatched. CDR3 length: 16 residues. Germline CDR1 and CDR2: SGHRS and YFSETQ.

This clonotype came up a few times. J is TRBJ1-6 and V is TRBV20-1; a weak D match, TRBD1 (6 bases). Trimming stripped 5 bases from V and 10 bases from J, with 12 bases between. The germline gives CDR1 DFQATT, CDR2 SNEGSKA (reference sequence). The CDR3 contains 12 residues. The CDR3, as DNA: TGCAGTGCTCAGAGGGGGGACTCACCCCTCCACTTT. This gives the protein CSAQRGDSPLHF.

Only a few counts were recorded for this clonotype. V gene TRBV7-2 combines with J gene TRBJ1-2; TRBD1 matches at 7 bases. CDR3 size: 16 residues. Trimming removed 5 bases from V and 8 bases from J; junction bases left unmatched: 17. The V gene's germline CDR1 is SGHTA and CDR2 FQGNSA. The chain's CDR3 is CASSRDSALANLGYTF. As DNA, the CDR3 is TGTGCCAGCAGCCGGGACAGCGCGCTAGCTAACCTCGGCTACACCTTC.

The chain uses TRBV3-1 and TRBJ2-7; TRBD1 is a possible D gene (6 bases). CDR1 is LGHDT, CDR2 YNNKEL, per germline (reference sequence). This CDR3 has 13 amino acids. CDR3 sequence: CARAGTRSYEQYF. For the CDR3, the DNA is TGTGCTAGGGCCGGGACAAGAAGCTACGAGCAGTACTTC.

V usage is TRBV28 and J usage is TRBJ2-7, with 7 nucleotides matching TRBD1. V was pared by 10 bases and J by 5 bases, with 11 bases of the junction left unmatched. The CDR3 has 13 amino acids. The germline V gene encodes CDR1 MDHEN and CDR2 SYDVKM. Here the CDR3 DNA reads TGTGCCACCGAGGGGACAGTAGCCCACGAGCAGTACTTC. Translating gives CATEGTVAHEQYF.

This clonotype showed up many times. The CDR3 sequence: CASSLAGDTQYF. In DNA form, the CDR3 reads TGCGCCAGCAGCTTGGCTGGAGATACGCAGTATTTT. The rearrangement uses TRBV5-1 and TRBJ2-3; D uncertain. The CDR3 totals 12 residues. Between the trimmed V and J ends, which lost 0 bases and 5 bases, there was a span of 4 bases. Germline V gene data show CDR1 as SGHRS and CDR2 as YFSETQ.